This T cell receptor beta chain was captured by sequencing in a study of blood T cells in healthy people across ages. Across the study: About one barcoded beta molecule was captured per two T cells (by template switching).

Primers used in a second PCR of about 7 to 12 cycles were a sample-barcoded 5' primer and a J-beta primer mix. A tag from a template-switch adaptor with 12 random nucleotides marked each cDNA molecule. TCRdb ran MiXCR on the 5' RACE reads and lists one entry per CDR3 protein. The sample includes hundreds of thousands of distinct CDR3 sequences, roughly 44% of them seen just once. In the case of this clonotype: Antigen specificity is unknown.

Findings and limits, study-wide: Strong correlation linked observed beta diversity and percent naive T cells. Higher diversity and more naive CD4+ cells were features of long-lived donors, compared to aged donors.

The receptor's source is a woman aged 55-70 years in good health. Input material: blood.

The CDR3 here is CSARDRGIYGYTF. As DNA, the CDR3 is TGCAGTGCTAGAGATCGCGGGATATATGGCTACACCTTC. The chain recombines TRBV20-1 with TRBJ1-2; D is ambiguous. The CDR3 has 13 amino acids. CDR1 DFQATT and CDR2 SNEGSKA come from the germline V gene (reference sequence). Deletions cut 0 bases from V and 5 bases from J, with 10 bases between.